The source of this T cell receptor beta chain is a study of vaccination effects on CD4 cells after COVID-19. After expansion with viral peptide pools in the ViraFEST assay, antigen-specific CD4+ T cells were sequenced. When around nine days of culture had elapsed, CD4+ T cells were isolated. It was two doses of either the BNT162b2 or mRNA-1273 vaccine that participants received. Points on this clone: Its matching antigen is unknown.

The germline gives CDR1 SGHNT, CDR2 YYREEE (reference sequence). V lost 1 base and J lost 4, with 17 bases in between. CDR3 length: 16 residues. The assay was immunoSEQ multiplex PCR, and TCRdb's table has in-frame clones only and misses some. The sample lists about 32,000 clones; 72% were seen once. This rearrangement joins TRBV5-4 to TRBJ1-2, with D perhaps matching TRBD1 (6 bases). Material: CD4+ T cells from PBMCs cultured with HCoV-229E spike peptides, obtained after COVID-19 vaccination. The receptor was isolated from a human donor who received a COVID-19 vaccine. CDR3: CASSLITGGRGYGYTF. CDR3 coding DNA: TGTGCCAGCAGCTTGATAACCGGGGGGCGAGGCTATGGCTACACCTTC.